The sequence of this T cell receptor beta chain was determined in a study of T-cell reconstitution after alpha-beta-depleted transplantation in children (dated by TCRdb to the mid-2010s). Looking at the study overall: The study quantitatively tracked T-cell immune reconstitution after TCRalphabeta/CD19-depleted allogeneic hematopoietic cell transplantation in children using TCR repertoire profiling.

The library was generated by PCR. The sequencing machine was an Illumina HiSeq 2500. TCR libraries were prepared with molecular barcoding, using unique molecular identifiers to normalize TCRbeta repertoire quantification. TCRdb reran the public reads through fastp at Q25 and MiXCR, keeping productive beta chains. Every entry covers one CDR3 protein and lists the most common genes and DNA from its rows. The table for this sample lists about 190,000 distinct CDR3 sequences; 11% of them were counted only once. Roughly 13% of the sample is in the top ten clones. This specimen's treatment or condition label, interpreted: allogeneic hematopoietic cell transplantation with graft depleted of TCRalphabeta T cells and CD19 B cells. Transplant recipients were children who received TCRalphabeta/CD19-depleted allogeneic hematopoietic cell grafts. This clonotype was seen ten or more times. This receptor's antigen is unknown. No much larger clone exists at a distance of one base, and base qualities are not known.

The CDR3 sequence holds 13 residues, the cysteine and phenylalanine included. The kept DNA is CDR3 alone, 39 bases in frame from the first base. CDR1 and CDR2 are read off the germline V gene as SGHAT and FQNNGV. Here V drops 4 bases and J drops 7 bases, and the junction holds 6 bases not matched to any gene. Beyond this particular receptor, the publication reports: The apparently early alphabetaT-cell count recovery about two months after transplant was reportedly dependent on only several hundred rapidly expanded clones derived from non-depleted graft cells. Hyperexpanded clone frequencies declined over subsequent months; after one year, T-cell counts and TCRbeta diversity were mostly attributed to newly produced T cells. In some patients, the high TCRbeta diversity seen at day 60 was put down to recipient T cells and intrathymic progenitors that had survived conditioning.

Here the chain combines TRBV11-2 and TRBJ1-2; 7 of the junction bases match TRBD1. This specimen was PBMCs, taken before TCRalphabeta/CD19-depleted stem cell transplant. This sequence was found in a boy between 2 and 15 years old with acute myeloid leukemia, due to receive a stem cell transplant. CDR3 region: CASSSTGAAGYTF. The bases are TGTGCCAGCAGCTCCACAGGGGCGGCTGGCTACACCTTC.